This T cell receptor beta chain is from a study of response to subunit inactivated influenza vaccine. A note on this clonotype: The antigen is unknown.

The study's findings and limits: Authors suggested few new T cells are recruited by each seasonal influenza vaccination.

The CDR3 sequence is 16 residues long. Trimming removed 6 bases from V and 4 bases from J; junction bases left unmatched: 13. MiXCR, run by TCRdb on the RT-PCR reads, gives a single entry per CDR3 protein. The top ten clones hold roughly 12% of a sample with about 520,000 distinct CDR3 sequences, over 9.5% of them seen once. The chain couples TRBV12-3 or TRBV12-4 to TRBJ2-7, with 9 bases that match TRBD1. The sequence came from a man in his forties or fifties who received an inactivated influenza vaccine. This material consisted of PBMCs from blood, taken roughly 48 days after vaccination. As DNA, the CDR3 is TGTGCCAGCAGACCCAAGCCCGGACAGGGGAGGTACGAGCAGTACTTC. It translates to CASRPKPGQGRYEQYF.